What follows is one TCR beta chain and its context. This sample was taken from a study of tumor-infiltrating lymphocytes in oesophageal squamous cell carcinoma. Germline V gives CDR1 MNHEY, CDR2 SVGAGI. This CDR3 has 13 amino acids. The V end was cut by 5 bases, the J end by 4 bases, with 9 bases between. One entry per CDR3 protein results from TCRdb running MiXCR on the PCR reads. The sample has 10,000 to 14,000 distinct CDR3 sequences, 57% seen once. This sequence originates from a male donor with esophageal squamous cell carcinoma. V is TRBV6-5 and J is TRBJ2-1; maybe TRBD1 (5 bases). What was sequenced was esophageal tumor tissue. The CDR3 nucleotides are TGTGCCAGCAGTCCACGACAGTACAATGAGCAGTTCTTC. It translates to CASSPRQYNEQFF.